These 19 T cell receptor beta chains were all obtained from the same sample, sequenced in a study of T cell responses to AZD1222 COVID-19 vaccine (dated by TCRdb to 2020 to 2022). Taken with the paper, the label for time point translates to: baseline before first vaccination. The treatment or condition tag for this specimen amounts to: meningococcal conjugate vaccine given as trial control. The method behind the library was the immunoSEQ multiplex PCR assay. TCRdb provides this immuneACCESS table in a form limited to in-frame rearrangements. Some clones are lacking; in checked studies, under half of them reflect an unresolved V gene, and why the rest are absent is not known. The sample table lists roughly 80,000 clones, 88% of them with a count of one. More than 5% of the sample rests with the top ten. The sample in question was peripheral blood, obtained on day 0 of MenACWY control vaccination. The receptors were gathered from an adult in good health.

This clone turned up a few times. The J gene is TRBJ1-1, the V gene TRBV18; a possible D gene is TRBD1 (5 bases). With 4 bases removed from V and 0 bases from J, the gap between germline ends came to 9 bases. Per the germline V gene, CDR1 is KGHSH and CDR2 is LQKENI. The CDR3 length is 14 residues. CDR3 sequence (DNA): TGTGCCAGCTCACTGAGCAGGGTGAACACTGAAGCTTTCTTT. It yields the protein CASSLSRVNTEAFF.

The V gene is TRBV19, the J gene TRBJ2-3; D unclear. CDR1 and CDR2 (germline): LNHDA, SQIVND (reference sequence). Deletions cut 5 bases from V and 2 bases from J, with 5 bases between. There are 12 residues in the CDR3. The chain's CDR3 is CASSPTTDTQYF. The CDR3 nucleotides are TGTGCCAGTAGTCCCACCACAGATACGCAGTATTTT.

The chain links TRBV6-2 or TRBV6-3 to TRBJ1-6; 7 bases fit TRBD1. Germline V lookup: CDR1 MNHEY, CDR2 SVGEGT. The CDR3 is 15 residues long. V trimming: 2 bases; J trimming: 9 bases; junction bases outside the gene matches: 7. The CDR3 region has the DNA TGTGCCAGCAGTTACCCGACAGGGCTGGGTTCACCCCTCCACTTT. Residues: CASSYPTGLGSPLHF.

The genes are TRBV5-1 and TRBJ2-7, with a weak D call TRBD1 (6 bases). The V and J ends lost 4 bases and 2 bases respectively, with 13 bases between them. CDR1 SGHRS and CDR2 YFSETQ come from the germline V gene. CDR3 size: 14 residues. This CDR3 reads CASSQGLAPYEQYF. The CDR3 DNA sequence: TGCGCCAGCAGCCAGGGGCTAGCACCCTACGAGCAGTACTTC.

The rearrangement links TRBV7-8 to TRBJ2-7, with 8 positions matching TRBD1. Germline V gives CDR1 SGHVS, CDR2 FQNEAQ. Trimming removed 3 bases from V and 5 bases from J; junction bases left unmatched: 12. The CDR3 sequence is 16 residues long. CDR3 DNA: TGTGCCAGCAGCTTGACTTCCGGGACAGGAACCCACGAGCAGTACTTC. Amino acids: CASSLTSGTGTHEQYF.

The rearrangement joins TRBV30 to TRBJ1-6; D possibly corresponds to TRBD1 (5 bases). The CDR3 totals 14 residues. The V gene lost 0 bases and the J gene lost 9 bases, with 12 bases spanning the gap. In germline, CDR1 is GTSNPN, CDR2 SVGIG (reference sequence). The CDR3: CAWSVGGKVSPLHF. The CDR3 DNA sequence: TGTGCCTGGAGTGTTGGGGGAAAGGTTTCACCCCTCCACTTT.

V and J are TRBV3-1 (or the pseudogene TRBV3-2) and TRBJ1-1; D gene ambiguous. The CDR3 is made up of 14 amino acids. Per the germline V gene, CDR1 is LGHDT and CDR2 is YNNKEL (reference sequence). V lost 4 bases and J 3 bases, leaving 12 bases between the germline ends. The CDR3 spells CASSLEWGDTEAFF. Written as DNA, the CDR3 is TGTGCCAGCAGCCTAGAGTGGGGAGACACTGAAGCTTTCTTT.

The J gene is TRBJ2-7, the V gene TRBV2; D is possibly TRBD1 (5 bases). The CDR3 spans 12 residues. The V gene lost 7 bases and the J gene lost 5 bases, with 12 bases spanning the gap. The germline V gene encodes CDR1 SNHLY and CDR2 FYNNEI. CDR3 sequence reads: CASIPDRDEQYF. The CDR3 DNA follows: TGTGCCAGCATCCCAGACAGAGACGAGCAGTACTTC. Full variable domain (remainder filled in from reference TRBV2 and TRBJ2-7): EPEVTQTPSHQVTQMGQEVILRCVPISNHLYFYWYRQILGQKVEFLVSFYNNEISEKSEIFDDQFSVERPDGSNFTLKIRSTKLEDSAMYFCASIPDRDEQYFGPGTRLTVT.

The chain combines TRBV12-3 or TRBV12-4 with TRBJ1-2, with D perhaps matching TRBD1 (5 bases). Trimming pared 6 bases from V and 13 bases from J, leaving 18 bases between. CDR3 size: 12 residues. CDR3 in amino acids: CASSKGTVLGTF. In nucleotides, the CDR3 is TGTGCCAGCAGCAAAGGGACGGTTCTTGGCACCTTC.

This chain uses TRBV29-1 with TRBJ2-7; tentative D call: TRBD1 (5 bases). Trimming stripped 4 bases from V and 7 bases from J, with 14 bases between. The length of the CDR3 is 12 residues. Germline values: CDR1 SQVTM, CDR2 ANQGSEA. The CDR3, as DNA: TGCAGCGTTGTGAGTATGGGGCGGGAGCAGTACTTC. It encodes CSVVSMGREQYF.

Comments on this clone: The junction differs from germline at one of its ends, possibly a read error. The CDR3 reads CASTLDRESTETFF. CDR3 nucleotides: TGTGCCAGCACCCTAGACAGAGAGAGCACTGAAACTTTCTTT. The V and J genes are TRBV9 and TRBJ1-1; D is perhaps TRBD1 (5 bases). The CDR3 runs to 14 residues. Looked up from germline, CDR1 is SGDLS and CDR2 is YYNGEE.

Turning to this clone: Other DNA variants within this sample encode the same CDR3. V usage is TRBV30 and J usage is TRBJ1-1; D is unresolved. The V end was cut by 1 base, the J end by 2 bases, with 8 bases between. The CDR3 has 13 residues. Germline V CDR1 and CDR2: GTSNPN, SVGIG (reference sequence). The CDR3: CAWSEAGNTEAFF. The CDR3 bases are TGTGCCTGGAGTGAGGCAGGTAACACTGAAGCTTTCTTT.

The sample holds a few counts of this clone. The CDR3 sequence: CASSTGGFNRAEAFF. The CDR3 DNA reads as TGTGCCAGCAGTACTGGGGGCTTTAATCGCGCTGAAGCTTTCTTT. The chain employs TRBV6-5 and TRBJ1-1; a weak D match, TRBD1 (6 bases). V dropped 5 bases and J dropped 6 bases, with 19 bases sitting between them. Germline V gene sequence: CDR1 MNHEY, CDR2 SVGAGI. This CDR3 has 15 amino acids.

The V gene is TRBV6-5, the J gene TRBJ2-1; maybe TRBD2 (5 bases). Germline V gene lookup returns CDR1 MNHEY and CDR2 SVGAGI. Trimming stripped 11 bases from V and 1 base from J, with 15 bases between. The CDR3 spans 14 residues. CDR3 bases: TGTGCCCTCGGACGGGGAGCTTCCTACAATGAGCAGTTCTTC. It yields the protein CALGRGASYNEQFF.

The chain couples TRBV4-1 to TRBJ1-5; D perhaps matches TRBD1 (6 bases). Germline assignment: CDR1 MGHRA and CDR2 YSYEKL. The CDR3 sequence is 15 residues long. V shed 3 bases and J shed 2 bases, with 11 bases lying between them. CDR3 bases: TGCGCCAGCAGCCAGAGGGGGTTGGGCAATCAGCCCCAGCATTTT. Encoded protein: CASSQRGLGNQPQHF.

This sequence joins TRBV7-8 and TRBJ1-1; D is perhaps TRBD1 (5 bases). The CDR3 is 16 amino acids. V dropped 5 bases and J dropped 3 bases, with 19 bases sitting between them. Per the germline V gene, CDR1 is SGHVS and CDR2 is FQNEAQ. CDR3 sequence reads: CASSPKGTPGDTEAFF. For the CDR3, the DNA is TGTGCCAGCAGCCCGAAGGGGACCCCCGGGGACACTGAAGCTTTCTTT. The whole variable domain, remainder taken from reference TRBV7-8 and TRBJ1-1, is GAGVSQSPRYKVAKRGQDVALRCDPISGHVSLFWYQQALGQGPEFLTYFQNEAQLDKSGLPSDRFFAERPEGSVSTLKIQRTQQEDSAVYLCASSPKGTPGDTEAFFGQGTRLTVV.

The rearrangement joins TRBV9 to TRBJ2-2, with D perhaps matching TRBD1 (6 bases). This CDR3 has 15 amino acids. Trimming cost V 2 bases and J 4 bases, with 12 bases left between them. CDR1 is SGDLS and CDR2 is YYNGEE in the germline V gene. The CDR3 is CASSVGTLGTGELFF. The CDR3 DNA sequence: TGTGCCAGCAGCGTGGGGACACTCGGCACCGGGGAGCTGTTTTTT. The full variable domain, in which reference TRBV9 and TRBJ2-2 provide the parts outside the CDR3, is DSGVTQTPKHLITATGQRVTLRCSPRSGDLSVYWYQQSLDQGLQFLIQYYNGEERAKGNILERFSAQQFPDLHSELNLSSLELGDSALYFCASSVGTLGTGELFFGEGSRLTVL.

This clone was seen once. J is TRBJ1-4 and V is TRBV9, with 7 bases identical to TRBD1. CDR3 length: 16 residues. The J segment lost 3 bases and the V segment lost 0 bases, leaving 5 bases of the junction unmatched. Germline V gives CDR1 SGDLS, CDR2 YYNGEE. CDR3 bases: TGTGCCAGCAGCGTAGGACAGGGCGCCCCTAATGAAAAACTGTTTTTT. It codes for CASSVGQGAPNEKLFF.

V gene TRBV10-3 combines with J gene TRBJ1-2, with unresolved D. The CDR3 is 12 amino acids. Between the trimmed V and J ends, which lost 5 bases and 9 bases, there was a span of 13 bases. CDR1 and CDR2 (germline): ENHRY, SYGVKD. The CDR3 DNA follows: TGTGCCATCAGTAGAGAAGGGTATAGCTACACCTTC. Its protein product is CAISREGYSYTF.